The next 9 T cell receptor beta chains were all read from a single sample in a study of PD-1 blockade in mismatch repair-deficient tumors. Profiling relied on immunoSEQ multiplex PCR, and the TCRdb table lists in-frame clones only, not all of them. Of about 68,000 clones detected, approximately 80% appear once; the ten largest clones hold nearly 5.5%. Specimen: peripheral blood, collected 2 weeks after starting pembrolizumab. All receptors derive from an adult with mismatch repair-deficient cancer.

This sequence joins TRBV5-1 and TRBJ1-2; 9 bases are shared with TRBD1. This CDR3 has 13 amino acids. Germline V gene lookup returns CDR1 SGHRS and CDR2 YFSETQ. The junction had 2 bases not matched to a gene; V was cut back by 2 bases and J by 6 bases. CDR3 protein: CASSLGDRDGYTF. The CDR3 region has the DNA TGCGCCAGCAGCTTAGGGGACAGGGATGGCTACACCTTC. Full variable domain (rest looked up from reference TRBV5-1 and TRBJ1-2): KAGVTQTPRYLIKTRGQQVTLSCSPISGHRSVSWYQQTPGQGLQFLFEYFSETQRNKGNFPGRFSGRQFSNSRSEMNVSTLELGDSALYLCASSLGDRDGYTFGSGTRLTVV.

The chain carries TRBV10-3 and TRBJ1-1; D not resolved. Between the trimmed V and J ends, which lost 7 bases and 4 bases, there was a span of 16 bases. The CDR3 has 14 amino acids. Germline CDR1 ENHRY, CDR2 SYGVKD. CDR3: CAITVREGSTEAFF. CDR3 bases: TGTGCCATCACGGTACGGGAAGGTAGCACTGAAGCTTTCTTT.

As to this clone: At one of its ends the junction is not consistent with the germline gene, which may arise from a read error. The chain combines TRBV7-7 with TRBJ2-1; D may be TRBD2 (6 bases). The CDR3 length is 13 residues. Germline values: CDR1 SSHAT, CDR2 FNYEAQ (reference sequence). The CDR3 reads CASSLTSYNEQFF. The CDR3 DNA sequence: TGTGCTAGCAGCCTGACTAGTTACAATGAGCAGTTCTTC. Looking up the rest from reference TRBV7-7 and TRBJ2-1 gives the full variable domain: GAGVSQSPRYKVTKRGQDVTLRCDPISSHATLYWYQQALGQGPEFLTYFNYEAQPDKSGLPSDRFSAERPEGSISTLTIQRTEQRDSAMYRCASSLTSYNEQFFGPGTRLTVL.

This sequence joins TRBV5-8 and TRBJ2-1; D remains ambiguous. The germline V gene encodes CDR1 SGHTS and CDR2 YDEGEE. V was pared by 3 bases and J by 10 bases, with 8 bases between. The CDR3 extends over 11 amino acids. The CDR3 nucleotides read TGTGCCAGCAGCTCCATATTCGAGCAGTTCTTC. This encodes CASSSIFEQFF.

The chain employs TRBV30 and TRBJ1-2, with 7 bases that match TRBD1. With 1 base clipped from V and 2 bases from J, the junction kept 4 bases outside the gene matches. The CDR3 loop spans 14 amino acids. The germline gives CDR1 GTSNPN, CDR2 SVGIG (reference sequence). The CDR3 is CAWSAQTGNYGYTF. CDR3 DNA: TGTGCCTGGAGTGCCCAGACAGGGAACTATGGCTACACCTTC.

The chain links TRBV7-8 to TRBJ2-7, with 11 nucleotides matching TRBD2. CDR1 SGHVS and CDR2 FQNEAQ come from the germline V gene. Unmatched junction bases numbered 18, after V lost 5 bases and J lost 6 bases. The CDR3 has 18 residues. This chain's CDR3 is CASSLQFSTSGVGAEQYF. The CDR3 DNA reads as TGTGCCAGCAGCCTTCAATTTTCGACTAGCGGGGTGGGCGCCGAGCAGTACTTC.

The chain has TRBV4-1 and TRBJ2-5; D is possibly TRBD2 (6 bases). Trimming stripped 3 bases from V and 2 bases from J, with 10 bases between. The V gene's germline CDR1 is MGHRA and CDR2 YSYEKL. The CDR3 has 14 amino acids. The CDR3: CASSQVAEQETQYF. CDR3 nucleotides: TGCGCCAGCAGCCAGGTAGCGGAGCAAGAGACCCAGTACTTC.

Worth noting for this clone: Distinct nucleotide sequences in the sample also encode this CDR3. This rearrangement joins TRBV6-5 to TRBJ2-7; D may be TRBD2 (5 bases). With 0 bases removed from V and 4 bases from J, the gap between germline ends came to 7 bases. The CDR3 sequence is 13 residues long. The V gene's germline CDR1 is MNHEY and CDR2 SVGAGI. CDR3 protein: CASSYSRGYEQYF. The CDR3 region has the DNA TGTGCCAGCAGTTACTCACGGGGATACGAGCAGTACTTC.

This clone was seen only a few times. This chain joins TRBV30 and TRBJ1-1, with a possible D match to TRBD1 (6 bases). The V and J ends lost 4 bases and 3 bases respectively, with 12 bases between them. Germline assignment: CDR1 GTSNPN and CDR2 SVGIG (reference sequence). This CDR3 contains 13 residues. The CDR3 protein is CAWTWAGDTEAFF. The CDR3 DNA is TGTGCCTGGACCTGGGCAGGGGACACTGAAGCTTTCTTT.